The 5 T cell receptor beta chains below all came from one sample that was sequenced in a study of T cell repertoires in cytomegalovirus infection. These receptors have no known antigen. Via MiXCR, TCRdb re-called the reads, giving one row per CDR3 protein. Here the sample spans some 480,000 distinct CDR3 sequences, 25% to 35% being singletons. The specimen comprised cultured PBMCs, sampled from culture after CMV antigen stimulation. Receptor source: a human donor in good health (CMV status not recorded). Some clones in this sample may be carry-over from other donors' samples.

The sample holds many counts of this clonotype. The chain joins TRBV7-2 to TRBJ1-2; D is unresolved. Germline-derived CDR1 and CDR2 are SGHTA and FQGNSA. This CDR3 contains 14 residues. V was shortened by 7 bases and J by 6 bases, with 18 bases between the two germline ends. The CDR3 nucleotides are TGTGCCAGCAACAGAGACGCGGTGTACGATGGCTACACCTTC. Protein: CASNRDAVYDGYTF. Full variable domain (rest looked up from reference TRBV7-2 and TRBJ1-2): GAGVSQSPSNKVTEKGKDVELRCDPISGHTALYWYRQSLGQGLEFLIYFQGNSAPDKSGLPSDRFSAERTGGSVSTLTIQRTQQEDSAVYLCASNRDAVYDGYTFGSGTRLTVV.

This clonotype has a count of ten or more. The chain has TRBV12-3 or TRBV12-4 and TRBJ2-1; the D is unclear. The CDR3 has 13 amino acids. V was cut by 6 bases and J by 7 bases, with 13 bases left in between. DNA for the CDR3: TGTGCCAGCAGCCAAAATCGGTGGAATGAGCAGTTCTTC. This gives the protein CASSQNRWNEQFF.

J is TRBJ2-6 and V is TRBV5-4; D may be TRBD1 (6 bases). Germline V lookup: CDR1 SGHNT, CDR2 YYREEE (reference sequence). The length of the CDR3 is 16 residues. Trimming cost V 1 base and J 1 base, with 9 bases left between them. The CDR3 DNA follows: TGTGCCAGCAGCTTGCCCGACAGGTCTGGGGCCAACGTCCTGACTTTC. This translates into CASSLPDRSGANVLTF.

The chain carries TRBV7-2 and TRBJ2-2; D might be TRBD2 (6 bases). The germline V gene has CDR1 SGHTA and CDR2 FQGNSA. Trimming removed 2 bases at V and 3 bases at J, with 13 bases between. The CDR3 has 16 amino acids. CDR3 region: CASSLSAGRDTGELFF. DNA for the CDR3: TGTGCCAGCAGCTTATCTGCGGGAAGAGACACCGGGGAGCTGTTTTTT.

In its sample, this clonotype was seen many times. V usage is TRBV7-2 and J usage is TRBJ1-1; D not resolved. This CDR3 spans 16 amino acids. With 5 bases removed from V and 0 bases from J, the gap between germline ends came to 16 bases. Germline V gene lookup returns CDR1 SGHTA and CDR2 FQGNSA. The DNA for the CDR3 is TGTGCCAGCAGCCCCAACTGGGCAGAAATGAACACTGAAGCTTTCTTT. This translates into CASSPNWAEMNTEAFF.